This T cell receptor beta chain was sequenced in a study of T cells in Graves' hyperthyroidism and ophthalmopathy. This clonotype was seen a handful of times. Amplified TCR beta CDR3 regions derived from RNA transcripts. TCR CDR3 regions were first amplified by RT-PCR with HTBI primers. TCRdb called the multiplex PCR reads again in MiXCR, with one record for every CDR3 protein. The table lists some 300,000 distinct CDR3 sequences, roughly 19% of them singletons. This CDR3 contains 14 residues. V lost 4 bases to trimming and J lost 4 bases, with 12 bases between them. CDR1 is ENHRY and CDR2 is SYGVKD in the germline V gene.

This sequence originates from a man aged 45-60 years with Graves' ophthalmopathy. The sequenced sample consisted of blood. V and J are TRBV10-3 and TRBJ2-3; TRBD2 might be the D (6 bases). This CDR3 reads CAISGSSGADTQYF. In DNA, the CDR3 is TGTGCCATCAGTGGAAGTTCGGGGGCAGATACGCAGTATTTT.